This TCR beta chain was sequenced in a study of blood T cell repertoires in COVID-19. Trimming stripped 4 bases from V and 7 bases from J, with 13 bases between. The CDR3 spans 14 residues. Germline CDR1 and CDR2: KGHSH and LQKENI. Clones were sequenced by immunoSEQ multiplex PCR, and TCRdb holds only the in-frame ones, with some missing. The sample comprises about 76,000 clones, roughly 84% of which are singletons, and 29% rests with the top ten. The sample comprised peripheral blood. J is TRBJ1-4 and V is TRBV18, with a possible D match to TRBD1 (6 bases). The TCR was taken from an elderly woman with active or convalescent COVID-19. CDR3 amino acids: CASSLTGYGEKLFF. In nucleotides, the CDR3 is TGTGCCAGCTCACTAACAGGGTACGGTGAAAAACTGTTTTTT.